Sequencing of this TCR beta chain was carried out in a study of T cells in Graves' hyperthyroidism and ophthalmopathy. The CDR3 runs 16 residues. Trimming pared 0 bases from V and 1 base from J, leaving 10 bases between. Germline V gene data show CDR1 as SGHNT and CDR2 as YYREEE (reference sequence). From RNA transcripts, TCR beta CDR3 regions were amplified. An initial round of RT-PCR targeting the TCR CDR3 relied on the HTBI primer set. TCRdb called the multiplex PCR reads again in MiXCR, with one record for every CDR3 protein. Of hundreds of thousands of distinct CDR3 sequences in the sample, roughly a third are singletons; the top ten hold around 30%.

This receptor was taken from a woman aged 40 to 50 with Graves' hyperthyroidism. The chain has TRBV5-4 and TRBJ1-4; tentative D call: TRBD1 (6 bases). Sequencing used blood. The CDR3 here is CASSLAGEITNEKLFF. The CDR3 DNA reads TGTGCCAGCAGCTTGGCAGGGGAGATAACTAATGAAAAACTGTTTTTT.